This T cell receptor beta chain is from a study of post-analysis software for immune sequencing data. The CDR3 is 12 residues long. Sequencing libraries made from TCR beta cDNA carried unique molecular identifiers. T cells numbering roughly 1 to 10 million yielded roughly 0.5 million cDNA molecules. TCRdb fed the PCR reads into MiXCR, producing one record per CDR3 protein. The repertoire includes around 400,000 distinct CDR3 sequences, over 30% of them detected once, and around 8% sits in the top ten. Whole-study results and caveats: Patients had higher frequencies than controls of roughly five TRBV segments, including TRBV5-6, TRBV5-1 and TRBV20-1.

This clonotype has just a few counts. Antigen specificity is unknown. The TCR comes from a girl aged 2 to 9 with multiple sclerosis. The sequencing sample was made of blood. The chain has TRBV21-1 and TRBJ2-3. TRBV21-1 is flagged as a pseudogene. The CDR3 DNA reads TGTGCCAGCAGCACCCAGTCAGATACGCAGTATTTT. It yields the protein CASSTQSDTQYF.